A selection of T cell receptor beta chains follows, all from one sample in a study of response to subunit inactivated influenza vaccine. TCRdb re-called the RT-PCR reads through MiXCR, storing one row per CDR3 protein. Of a few hundred thousand distinct CDR3 sequences detected, approximately 14% appear once; the ten largest clones hold 11%. The sequencing here drew on PBMCs from blood, taken roughly 12 days after vaccination. These receptors were taken from a man in his fifties or sixties who received an inactivated influenza vaccine. Both conserved end residues are part of each CDR3. The D gene is left open where the match is weak. The size of a clone is reported for some rows only, either as once, few or many, or as a class for expanded clones.

j_call clone_size d_call v_call cdr3_aa
TRBJ2-1 NA NA TRBV12-3/TRBV12-4 CASSLMEYEQFF
TRBJ2-3 few NA TRBV5-1 CASSPQVSSTDTQYF
TRBJ2-3 NA NA TRBV7-2 CASSLVGGSGQDTQYF
TRBJ1-2 few NA TRBV5-1 CASSPIQVGYGYTF
TRBJ2-2 NA NA TRBV15 CATSGFGAGNTGELFF
TRBJ2-7 once NA TRBV20-1 CSASGREPNEQYF
TRBJ2-6 NA NA TRBV5-1 CASSPNLGSGANVLTF
TRBJ2-1 many TRBD1 TRBV27 CASSLGQGNEQFF
TRBJ2-2 many TRBD1 TRBV24-1 CATSNSWTGYTGELFF
TRBJ2-2 NA TRBD1 TRBV7-7 CASSPRGTGVAGELFF
TRBJ2-2 few NA TRBV9 CASSVEGDTGELFF
TRBJ2-3 few TRBD2 TRBV3-1 CASSRTSGITGADTQYF
TRBJ2-1 few NA TRBV20-1 CSGTANEQFF